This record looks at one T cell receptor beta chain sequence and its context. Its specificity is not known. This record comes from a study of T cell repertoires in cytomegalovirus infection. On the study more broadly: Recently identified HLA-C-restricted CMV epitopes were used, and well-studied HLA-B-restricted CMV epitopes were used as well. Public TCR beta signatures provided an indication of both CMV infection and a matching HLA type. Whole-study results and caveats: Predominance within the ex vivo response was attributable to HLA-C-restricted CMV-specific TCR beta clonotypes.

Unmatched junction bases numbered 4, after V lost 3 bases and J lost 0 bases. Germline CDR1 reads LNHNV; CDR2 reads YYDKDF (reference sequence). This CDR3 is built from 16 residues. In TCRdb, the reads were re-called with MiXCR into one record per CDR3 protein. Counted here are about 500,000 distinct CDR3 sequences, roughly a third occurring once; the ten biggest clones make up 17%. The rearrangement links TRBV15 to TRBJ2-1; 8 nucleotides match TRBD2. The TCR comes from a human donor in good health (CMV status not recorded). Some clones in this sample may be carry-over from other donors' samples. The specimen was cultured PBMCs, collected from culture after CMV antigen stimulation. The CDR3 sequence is CATSSIAGSSYNEQFF. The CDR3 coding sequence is TGTGCCACCAGCAGCATAGCGGGAAGCTCCTACAATGAGCAGTTCTTC. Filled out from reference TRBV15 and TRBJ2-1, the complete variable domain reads DAMVIQNPRYQVTQFGKPVTLSCSQTLNHNVMYWYQQKSSQAPKLLFHYYDKDFNNEADTPDNFQSRRPNTSFCFLDIRSPGLGDTAMYLCATSSIAGSSYNEQFFGPGTRLTVL.